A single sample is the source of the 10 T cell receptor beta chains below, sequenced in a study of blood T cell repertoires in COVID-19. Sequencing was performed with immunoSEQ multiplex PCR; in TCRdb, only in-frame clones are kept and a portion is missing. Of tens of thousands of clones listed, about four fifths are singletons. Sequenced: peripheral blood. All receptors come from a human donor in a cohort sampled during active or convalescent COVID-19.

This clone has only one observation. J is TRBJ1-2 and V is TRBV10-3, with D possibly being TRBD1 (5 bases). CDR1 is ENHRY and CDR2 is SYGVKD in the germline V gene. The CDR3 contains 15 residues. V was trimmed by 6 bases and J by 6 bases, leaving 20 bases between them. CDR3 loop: CAIRRQTTRQNGYTF. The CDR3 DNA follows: TGTGCCATCAGAAGACAGACAACTCGTCAGAATGGCTACACCTTC.

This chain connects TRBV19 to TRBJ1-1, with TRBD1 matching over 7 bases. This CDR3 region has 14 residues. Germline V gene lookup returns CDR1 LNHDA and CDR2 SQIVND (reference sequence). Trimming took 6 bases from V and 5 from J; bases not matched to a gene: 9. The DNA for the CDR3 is TGTGCCAGTAGCCCGGAGGGGGCGGATACTGAAGCTTTCTTT. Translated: CASSPEGADTEAFF. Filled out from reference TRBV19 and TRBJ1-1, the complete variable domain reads DGGITQSPKYLFRKEGQNVTLSCEQNLNHDAMYWYRQDPGQGLRLIYYSQIVNDFQKGDIAEGYSVSREKKESFPLTVTSAQKNPTAFYLCASSPEGADTEAFFGQGTRLTVV.

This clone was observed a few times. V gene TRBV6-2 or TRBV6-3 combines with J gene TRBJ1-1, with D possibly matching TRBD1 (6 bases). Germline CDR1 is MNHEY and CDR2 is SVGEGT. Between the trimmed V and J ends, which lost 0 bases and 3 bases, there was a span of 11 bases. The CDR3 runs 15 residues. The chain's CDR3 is CASSYSGGAYTEAFF. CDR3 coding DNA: TGTGCCAGCAGTTACTCGGGGGGGGCTTACACTGAAGCTTTCTTT.

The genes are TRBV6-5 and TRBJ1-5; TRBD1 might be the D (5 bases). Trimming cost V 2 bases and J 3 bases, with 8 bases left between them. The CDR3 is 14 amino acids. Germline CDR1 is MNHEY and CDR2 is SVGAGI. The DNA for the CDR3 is TGTGCCAGCAGTTACGGGGGGGACAATCAGCCCCAGCATTTT. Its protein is CASSYGGDNQPQHF.

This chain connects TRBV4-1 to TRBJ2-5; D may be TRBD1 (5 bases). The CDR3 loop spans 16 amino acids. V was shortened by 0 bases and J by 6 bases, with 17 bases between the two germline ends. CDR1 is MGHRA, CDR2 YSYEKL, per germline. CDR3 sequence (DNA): TGCGCCAGCAGCCAAGATACTGGGTATACAGGAAAGACCCAGTACTTC. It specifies CASSQDTGYTGKTQYF.

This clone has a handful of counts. CDR3 sequence reads: CASSPPQGGNTEAFF. In DNA, the CDR3 is TGTGCCAGCAGCCCACCACAGGGGGGGAACACTGAAGCTTTCTTT. V is TRBV5-5 and J is TRBJ1-1; 8 positions agree with TRBD1. The germline CDR1 and CDR2 sequences are SGHKS and YYEKEE (reference sequence). The CDR3 runs 15 residues. The junction had 6 bases not matched to a gene; V was cut back by 4 bases and J by 1 base.

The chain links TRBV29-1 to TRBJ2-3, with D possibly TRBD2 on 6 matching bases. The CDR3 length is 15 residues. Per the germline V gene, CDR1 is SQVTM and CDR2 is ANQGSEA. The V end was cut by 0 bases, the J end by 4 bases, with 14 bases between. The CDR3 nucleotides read TGCAGCGTTGAAGATTCGGGGACTCACCCAGATACGCAGTATTTT. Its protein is CSVEDSGTHPDTQYF.

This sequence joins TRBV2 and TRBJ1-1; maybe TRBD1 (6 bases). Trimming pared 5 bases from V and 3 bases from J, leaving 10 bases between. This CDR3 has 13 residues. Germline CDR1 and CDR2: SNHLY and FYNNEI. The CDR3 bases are TGTGCCAGCAGTCCAGGGGTATACACTGAAGCTTTCTTT. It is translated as CASSPGVYTEAFF.

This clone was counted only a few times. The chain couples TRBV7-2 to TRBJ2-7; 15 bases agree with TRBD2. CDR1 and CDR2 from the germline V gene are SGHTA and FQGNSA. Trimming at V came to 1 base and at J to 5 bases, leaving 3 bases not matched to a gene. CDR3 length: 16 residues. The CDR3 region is CASSLGTSGGGHEQYF. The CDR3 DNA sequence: TGTGCCAGCAGCTTAGGGACTAGCGGGGGGGGCCACGAGCAGTACTTC.

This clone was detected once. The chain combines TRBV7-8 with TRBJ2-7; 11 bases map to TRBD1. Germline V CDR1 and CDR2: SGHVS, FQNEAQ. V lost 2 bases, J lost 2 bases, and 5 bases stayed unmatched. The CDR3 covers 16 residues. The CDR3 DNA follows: TGTGCCAGCAGCTTATACGGGGGACAGGGGGCCTACGAGCAGTACTTC. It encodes CASSLYGGQGAYEQYF. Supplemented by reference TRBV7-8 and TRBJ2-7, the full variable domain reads GAGVSQSPRYKVAKRGQDVALRCDPISGHVSLFWYQQALGQGPEFLTYFQNEAQLDKSGLPSDRFFAERPEGSVSTLKIQRTQQEDSAVYLCASSLYGGQGAYEQYFGPGTRLTVT.